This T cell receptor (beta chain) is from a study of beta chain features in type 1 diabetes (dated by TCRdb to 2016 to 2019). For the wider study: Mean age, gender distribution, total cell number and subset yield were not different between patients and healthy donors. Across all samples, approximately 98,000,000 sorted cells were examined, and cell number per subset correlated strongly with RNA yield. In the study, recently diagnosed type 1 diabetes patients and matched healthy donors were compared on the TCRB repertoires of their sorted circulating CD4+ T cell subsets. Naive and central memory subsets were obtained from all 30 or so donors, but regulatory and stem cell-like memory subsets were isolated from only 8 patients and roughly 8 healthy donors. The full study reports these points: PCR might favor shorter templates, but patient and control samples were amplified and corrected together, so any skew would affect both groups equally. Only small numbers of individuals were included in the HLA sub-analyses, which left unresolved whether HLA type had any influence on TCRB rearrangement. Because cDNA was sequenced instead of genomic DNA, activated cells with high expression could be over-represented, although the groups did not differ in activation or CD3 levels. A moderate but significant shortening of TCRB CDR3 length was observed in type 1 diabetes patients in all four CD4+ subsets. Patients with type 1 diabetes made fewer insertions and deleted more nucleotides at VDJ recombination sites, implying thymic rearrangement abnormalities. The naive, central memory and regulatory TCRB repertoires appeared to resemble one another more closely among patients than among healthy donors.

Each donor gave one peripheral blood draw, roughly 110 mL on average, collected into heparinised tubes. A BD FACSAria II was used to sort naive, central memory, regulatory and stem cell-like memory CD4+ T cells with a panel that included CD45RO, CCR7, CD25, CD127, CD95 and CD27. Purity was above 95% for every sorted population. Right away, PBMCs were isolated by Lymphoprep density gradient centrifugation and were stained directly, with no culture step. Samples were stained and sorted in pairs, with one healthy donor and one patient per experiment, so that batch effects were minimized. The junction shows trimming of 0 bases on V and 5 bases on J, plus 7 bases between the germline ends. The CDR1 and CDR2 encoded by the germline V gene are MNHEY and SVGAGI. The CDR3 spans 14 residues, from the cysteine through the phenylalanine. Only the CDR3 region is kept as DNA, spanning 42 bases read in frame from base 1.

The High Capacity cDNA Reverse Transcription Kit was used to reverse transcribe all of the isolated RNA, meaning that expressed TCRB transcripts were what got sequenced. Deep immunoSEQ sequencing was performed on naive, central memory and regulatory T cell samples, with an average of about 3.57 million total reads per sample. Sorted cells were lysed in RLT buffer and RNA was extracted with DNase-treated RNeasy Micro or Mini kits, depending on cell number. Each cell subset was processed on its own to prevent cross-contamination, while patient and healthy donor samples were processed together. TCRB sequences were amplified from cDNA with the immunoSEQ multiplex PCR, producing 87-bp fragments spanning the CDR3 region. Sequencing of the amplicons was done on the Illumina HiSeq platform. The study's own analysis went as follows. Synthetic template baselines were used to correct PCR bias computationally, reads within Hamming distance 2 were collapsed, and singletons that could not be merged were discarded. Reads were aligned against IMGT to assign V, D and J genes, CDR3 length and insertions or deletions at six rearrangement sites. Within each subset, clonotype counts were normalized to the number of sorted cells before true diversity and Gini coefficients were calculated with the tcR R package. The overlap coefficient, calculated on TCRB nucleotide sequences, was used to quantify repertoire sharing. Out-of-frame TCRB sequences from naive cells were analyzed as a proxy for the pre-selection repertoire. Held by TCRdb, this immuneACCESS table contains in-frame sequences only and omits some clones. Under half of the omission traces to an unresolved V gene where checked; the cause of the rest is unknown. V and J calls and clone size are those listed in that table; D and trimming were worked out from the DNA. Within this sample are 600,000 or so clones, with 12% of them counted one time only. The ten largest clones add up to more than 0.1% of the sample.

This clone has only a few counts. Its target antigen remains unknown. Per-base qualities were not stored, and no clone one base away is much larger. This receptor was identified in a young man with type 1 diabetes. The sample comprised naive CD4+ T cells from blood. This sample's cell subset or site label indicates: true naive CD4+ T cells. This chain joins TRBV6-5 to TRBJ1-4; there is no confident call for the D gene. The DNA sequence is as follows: TGTGCCAGCAGTTACTCGAGGTTAAATGAAAAACTGTTTTTT. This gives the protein CASSYSRLNEKLFF.